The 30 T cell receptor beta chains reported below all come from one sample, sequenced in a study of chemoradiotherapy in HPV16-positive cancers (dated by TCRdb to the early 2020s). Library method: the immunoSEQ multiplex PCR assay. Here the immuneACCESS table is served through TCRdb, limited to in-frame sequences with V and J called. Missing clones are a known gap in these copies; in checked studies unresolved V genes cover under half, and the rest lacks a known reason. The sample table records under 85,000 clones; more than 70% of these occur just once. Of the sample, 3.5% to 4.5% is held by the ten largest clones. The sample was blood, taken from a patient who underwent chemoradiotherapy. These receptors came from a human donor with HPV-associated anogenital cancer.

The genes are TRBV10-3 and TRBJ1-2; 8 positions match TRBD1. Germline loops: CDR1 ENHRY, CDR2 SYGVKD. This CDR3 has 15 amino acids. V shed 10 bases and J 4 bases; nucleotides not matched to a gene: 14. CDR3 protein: CATRKDRGGFYGYTF. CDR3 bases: TGTGCCACCAGGAAAGACAGGGGTGGGTTCTATGGCTACACCTTC.

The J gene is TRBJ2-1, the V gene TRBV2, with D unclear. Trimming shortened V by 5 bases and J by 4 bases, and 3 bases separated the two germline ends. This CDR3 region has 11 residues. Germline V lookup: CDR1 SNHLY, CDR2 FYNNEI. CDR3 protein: CASSSYNEQFF. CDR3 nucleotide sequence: TGTGCCAGCAGTTCGTACAATGAGCAGTTCTTC.

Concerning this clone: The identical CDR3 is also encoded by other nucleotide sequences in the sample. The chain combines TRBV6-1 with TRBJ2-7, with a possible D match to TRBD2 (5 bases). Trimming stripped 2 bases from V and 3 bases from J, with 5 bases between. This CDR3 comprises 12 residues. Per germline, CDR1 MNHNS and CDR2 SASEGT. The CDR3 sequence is CASSETSYEQYF. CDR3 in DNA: TGTGCCAGCAGTGAAACTAGCTACGAGCAGTACTTC.

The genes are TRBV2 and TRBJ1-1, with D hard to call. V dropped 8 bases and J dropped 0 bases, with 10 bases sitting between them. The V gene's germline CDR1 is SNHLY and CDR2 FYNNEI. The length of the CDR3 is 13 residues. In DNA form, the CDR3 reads TGTGCCAGCGGTGTGTATCTGAACACTGAAGCTTTCTTT. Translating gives CASGVYLNTEAFF.

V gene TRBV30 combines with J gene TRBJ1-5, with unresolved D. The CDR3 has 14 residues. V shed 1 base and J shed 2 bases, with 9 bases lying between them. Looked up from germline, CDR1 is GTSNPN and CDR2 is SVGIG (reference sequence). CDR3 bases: TGTGCCTGGAGTGGGACTAGGGGCAATCAGCCCCAGCATTTT. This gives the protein CAWSGTRGNQPQHF.

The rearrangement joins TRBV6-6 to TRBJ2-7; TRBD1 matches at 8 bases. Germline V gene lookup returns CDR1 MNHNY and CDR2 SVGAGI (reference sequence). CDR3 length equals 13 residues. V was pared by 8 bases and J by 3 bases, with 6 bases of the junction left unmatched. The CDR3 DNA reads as TGTGCCAGCGGATTGACAGGGGTCTACGAGCAGTACTTC. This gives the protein CASGLTGVYEQYF.

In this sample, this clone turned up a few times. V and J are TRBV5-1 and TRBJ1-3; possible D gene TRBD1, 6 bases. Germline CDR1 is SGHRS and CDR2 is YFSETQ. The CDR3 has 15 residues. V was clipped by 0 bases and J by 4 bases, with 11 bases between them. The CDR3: CASSLDGGAGNTIYF. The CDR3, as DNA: TGCGCCAGCAGCTTGGATGGGGGCGCGGGAAACACCATATATTTT.

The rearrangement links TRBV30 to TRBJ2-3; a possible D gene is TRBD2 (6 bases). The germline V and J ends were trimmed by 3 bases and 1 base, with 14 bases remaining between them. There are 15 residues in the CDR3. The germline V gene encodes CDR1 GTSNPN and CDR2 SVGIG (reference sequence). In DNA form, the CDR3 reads TGTGCCTGGAGGGGCCCTTCTAGCGGCACAGATACGCAGTATTTT. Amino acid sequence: CAWRGPSSGTDTQYF.

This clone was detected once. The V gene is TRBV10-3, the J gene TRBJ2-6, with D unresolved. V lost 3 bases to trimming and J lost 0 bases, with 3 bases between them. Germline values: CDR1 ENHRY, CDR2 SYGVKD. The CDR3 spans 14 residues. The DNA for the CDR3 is TGTGCCATCAGTGACCTCTCTGGGGCCAACGTCCTGACTTTC. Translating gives CAISDLSGANVLTF.

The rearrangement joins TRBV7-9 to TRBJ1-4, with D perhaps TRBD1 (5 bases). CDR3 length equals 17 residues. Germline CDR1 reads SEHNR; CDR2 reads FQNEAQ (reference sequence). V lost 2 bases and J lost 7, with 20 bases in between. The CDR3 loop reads CASSLLGAGGFGEKLFF. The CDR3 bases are TGTGCCAGCAGCTTATTAGGGGCGGGAGGGTTCGGTGAAAAACTGTTTTTT.

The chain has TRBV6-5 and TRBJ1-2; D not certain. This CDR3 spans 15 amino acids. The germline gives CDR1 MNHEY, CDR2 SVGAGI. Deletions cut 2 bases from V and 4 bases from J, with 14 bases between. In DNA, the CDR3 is TGTGCCAGCAGTTACGCGGGCCAGCTATCCTATGGCTACACCTTC. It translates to CASSYAGQLSYGYTF.

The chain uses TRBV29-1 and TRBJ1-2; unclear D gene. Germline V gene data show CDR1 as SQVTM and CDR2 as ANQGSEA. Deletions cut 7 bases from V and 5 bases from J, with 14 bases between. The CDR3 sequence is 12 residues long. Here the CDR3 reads CSASNREYGYTF. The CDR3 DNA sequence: TGCAGCGCCTCGAACCGAGAGTATGGCTACACCTTC.

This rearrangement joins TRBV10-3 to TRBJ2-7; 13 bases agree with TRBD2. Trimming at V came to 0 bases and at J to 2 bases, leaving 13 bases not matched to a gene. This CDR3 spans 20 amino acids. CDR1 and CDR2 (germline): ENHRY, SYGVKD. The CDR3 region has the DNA TGTGCCATCAGTGAGTCGGGGGGGACTAGCGGGAAGGGAAACCCCTACGAGCAGTACTTC. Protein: CAISESGGTSGKGNPYEQYF.

The CDR3, as DNA: TGTGCCAGCAGCTTAAGGCGCGGAGATACGCAGTATTTT. As protein: CASSLRRGDTQYF. The chain has TRBV7-9 and TRBJ2-3; D call uncertain. Germline assignment: CDR1 SEHNR and CDR2 FQNEAQ (reference sequence). CDR3 length equals 13 residues. Trimming removed 2 bases at V and 5 bases at J, with 8 bases between.

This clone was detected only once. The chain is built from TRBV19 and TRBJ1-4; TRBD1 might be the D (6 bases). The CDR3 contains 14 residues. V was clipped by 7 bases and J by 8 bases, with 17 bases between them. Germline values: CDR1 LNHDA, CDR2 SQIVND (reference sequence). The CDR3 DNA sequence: TGTGCCAGTACCCCACAGGGATTGGGGGAAAAACTGTTTTTT. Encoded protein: CASTPQGLGEKLFF.

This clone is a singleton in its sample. The CDR3 region is CASSLDPLASLTDTQYF. The CDR3 DNA follows: TGTGCCAGCAGCTTGGACCCTTTAGCGAGCCTCACAGATACGCAGTATTTT. The gene calls are TRBV5-4 and TRBJ2-3, with D perhaps matching TRBD2 (5 bases). The CDR3 length is 17 residues. Germline V gives CDR1 SGHNT, CDR2 YYREEE (reference sequence). The V end was cut by 0 bases, the J end by 2 bases, with 16 bases between.

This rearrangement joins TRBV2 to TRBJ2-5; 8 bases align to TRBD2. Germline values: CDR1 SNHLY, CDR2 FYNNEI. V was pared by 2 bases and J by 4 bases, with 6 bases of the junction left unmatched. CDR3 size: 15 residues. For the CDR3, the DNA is TGTGCCAGCAGTGAACAAGGGACTAGTGGAGAGACCCAGTACTTC. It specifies CASSEQGTSGETQYF. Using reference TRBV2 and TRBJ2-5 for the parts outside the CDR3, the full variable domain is EPEVTQTPSHQVTQMGQEVILRCVPISNHLYFYWYRQILGQKVEFLVSFYNNEISEKSEIFDDQFSVERPDGSNFTLKIRSTKLEDSAMYFCASSEQGTSGETQYFGPGTRLLVL.

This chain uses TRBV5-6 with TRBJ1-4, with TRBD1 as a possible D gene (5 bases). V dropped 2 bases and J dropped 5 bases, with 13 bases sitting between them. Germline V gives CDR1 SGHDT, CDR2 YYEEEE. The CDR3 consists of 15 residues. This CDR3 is CASSFGPGPNEKLFF. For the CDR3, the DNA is TGTGCCAGCAGCTTCGGTCCAGGGCCCAATGAAAAACTGTTTTTT.

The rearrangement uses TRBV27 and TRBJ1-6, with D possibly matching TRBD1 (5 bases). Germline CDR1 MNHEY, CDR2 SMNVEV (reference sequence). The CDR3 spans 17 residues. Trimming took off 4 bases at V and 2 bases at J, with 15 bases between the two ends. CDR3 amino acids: CASSSAGLTAYNSPLHF. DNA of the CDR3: TGTGCCAGCAGTTCAGCAGGGTTAACCGCCTATAATTCACCCCTCCACTTT.

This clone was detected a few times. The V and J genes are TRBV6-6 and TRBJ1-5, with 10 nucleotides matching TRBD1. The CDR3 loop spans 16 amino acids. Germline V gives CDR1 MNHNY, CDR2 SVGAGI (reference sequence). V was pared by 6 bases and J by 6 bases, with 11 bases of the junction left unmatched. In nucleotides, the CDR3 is TGTGCCAGCAGCCGCGCTGGGGGACAGGGGTTTCAGCCCCAGCATTTT. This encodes CASSRAGGQGFQPQHF.

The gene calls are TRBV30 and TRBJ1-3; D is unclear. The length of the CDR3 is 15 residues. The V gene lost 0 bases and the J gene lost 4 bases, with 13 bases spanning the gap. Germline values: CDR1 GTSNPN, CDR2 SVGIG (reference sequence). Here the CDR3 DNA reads TGTGCCTGGAGTGTCAAGACGGTATTAGGAAACACCATATATTTT. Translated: CAWSVKTVLGNTIYF.

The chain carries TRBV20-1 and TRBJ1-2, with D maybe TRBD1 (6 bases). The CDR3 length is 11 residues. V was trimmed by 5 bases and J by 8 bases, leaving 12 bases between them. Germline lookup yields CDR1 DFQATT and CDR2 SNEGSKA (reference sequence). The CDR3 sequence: CSAGGGGGYTF. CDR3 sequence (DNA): TGCAGTGCTGGTGGGGGCGGCGGCTACACCTTC.

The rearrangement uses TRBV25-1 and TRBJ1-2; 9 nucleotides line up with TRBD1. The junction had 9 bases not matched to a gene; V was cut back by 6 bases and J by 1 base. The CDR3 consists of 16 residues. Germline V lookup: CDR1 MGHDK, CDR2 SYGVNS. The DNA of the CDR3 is TGTGCCAGCAGGGCAAACCGGGGACAGGGTAACTATGGCTACACCTTC. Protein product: CASRANRGQGNYGYTF.

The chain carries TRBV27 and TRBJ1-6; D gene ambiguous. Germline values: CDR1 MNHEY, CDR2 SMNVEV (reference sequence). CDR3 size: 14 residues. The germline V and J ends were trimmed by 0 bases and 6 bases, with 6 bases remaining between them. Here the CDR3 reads CASSLSAANSPLHF. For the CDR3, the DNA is TGTGCCAGCAGTTTATCGGCAGCTAATTCACCCCTCCACTTT.

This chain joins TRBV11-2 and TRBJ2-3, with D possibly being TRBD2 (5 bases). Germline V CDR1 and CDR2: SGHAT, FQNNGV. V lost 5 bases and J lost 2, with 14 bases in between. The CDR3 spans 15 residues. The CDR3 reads CASSPDGEFTDTQYF. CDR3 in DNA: TGTGCCAGCAGCCCCGACGGGGAATTCACAGATACGCAGTATTTT.

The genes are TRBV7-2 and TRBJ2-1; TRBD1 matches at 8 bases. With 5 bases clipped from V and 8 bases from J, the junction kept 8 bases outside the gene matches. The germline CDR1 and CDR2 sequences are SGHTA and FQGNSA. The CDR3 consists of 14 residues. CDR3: CASSPGTGPHEQFF. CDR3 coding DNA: TGTGCCAGCAGCCCCGGGACAGGCCCGCATGAGCAGTTCTTC.

CDR3 amino acids: CASSQVTGGETQYF. CDR3 DNA: TGCGCCAGCAGCCAAGTGACAGGGGGGGAGACCCAGTACTTC. The chain employs TRBV5-1 and TRBJ2-5; TRBD1 matches at 9 bases. J gave up 5 bases and V 4 bases, and 6 bases lay outside the gene matches. The CDR3 runs 14 residues. Germline CDR1 reads SGHRS; CDR2 reads YFSETQ. Together with reference TRBV5-1 and TRBJ2-5, the CDR3 gives the full variable domain: KAGVTQTPRYLIKTRGQQVTLSCSPISGHRSVSWYQQTPGQGLQFLFEYFSETQRNKGNFPGRFSGRQFSNSRSEMNVSTLELGDSALYLCASSQVTGGETQYFGPGTRLLVL.

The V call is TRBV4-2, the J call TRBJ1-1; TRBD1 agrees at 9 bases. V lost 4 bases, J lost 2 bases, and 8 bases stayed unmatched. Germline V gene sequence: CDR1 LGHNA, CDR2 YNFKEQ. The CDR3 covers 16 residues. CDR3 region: CASSRHTGGGNTEAFF. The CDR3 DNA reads TGTGCCAGCAGCCGACACACAGGGGGCGGAAACACTGAAGCTTTCTTT.

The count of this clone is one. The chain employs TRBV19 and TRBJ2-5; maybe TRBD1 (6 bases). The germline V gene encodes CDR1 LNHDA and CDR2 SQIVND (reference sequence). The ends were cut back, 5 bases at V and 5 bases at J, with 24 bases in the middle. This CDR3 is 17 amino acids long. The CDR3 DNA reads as TGTGCCAGTAGTTCGTGGGGGCAGGCCCTTAGTTCGGAGACCCAGTACTTC. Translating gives CASSSWGQALSSETQYF.

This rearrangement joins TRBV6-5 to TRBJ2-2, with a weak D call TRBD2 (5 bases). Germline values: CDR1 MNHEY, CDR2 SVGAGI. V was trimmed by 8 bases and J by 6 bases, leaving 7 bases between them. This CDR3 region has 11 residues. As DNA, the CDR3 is TGTGCCAGCCTGGGAGCCGGGGAGCTGTTTTTT. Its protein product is CASLGAGELFF.